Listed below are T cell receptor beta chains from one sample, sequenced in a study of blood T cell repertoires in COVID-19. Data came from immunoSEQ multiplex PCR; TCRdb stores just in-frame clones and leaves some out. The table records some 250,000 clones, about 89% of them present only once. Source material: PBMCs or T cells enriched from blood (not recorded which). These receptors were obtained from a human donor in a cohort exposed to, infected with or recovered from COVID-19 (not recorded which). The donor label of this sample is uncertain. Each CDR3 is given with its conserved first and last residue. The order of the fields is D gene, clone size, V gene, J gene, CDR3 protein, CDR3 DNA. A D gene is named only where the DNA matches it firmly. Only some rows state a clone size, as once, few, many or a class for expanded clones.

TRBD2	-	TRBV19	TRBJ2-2	CASSTQGGVMAGELFF	TGTGCCAGTAGTACCCAGGGAGGGGTGATGGCCGGGGAGCTGTTTTTT
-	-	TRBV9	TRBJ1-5	CASSVDPGQPQHF	TGTGCCAGCAGCGTCGATCCGGGGCAGCCCCAGCATTTT
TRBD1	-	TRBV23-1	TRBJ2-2	CASSQETGGRTGELFF	TGCGCCAGCAGTCAAGAGACAGGGGGTCGGACCGGGGAGCTGTTTTTT
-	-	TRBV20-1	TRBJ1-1	CSASRGRTEAFF	TGCAGTGCTAGTAGGGGAAGAACTGAAGCTTTCTTT
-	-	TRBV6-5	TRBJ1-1	CASSYSRDTSAQAFF	TGTGCCAGCAGTTACTCGAGGGACACTTCAGCCCAAGCTTTCTTT
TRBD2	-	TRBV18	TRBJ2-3	CASSPRAGGSTDTQYF	TGTGCCAGCTCACCACGGGCGGGGGGAAGCACAGATACGCAGTATTTT
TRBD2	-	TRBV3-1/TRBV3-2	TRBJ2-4	CASSPSGGGDF	TGTGCCAGCAGCCCGTCCGGGGGAGGGGACTTC
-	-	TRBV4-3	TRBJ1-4	CASSQEGEAEKLFF	TGCGCCAGCAGCCAAGAGGGAGAAGCCGAAAAACTGTTTTTT
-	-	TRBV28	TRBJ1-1	CASSLVQVNTEAFF	TGTGCCAGCAGTTTAGTACAAGTGAACACTGAAGCTTTCTTT
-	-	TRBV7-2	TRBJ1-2	CASSLADSLYGYTF	TGTGCCAGCAGCTTGGCAGACAGTTTGTATGGCTACACCTTC
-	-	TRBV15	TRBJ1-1	CATRGTLNTEAFF	TGTGCCACCAGGGGGACACTGAACACTGAAGCTTTCTTT
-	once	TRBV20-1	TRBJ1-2	CSAPQGWGYTF	TGCAGTGCCCCACAGGGCTGGGGCTACACCTTC
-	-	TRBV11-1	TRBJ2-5	CASSLLVPNGQETQYF	TGTGCCAGCAGCTTATTGGTGCCAAACGGGCAAGAGACCCAGTACTTC
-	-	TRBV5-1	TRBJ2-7	CASSLAGSSYEQYF	TGCGCCAGCAGCTTGGCGGGTTCCTCCTACGAGCAGTACTTC
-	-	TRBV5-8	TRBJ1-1	CASSLRRGLNTEAFF	TGTGCCAGCAGCCTAAGGAGGGGTTTGAACACTGAAGCTTTCTTT
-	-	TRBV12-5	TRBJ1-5	CASGLGTTSTHQPQHF	TGTGCTAGTGGTTTGGGCACTACCTCCACCCATCAGCCCCAGCATTTT
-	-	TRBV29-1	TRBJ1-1	CSVEASTGNTEAFF	TGCAGCGTTGAAGCTTCGACTGGGAACACTGAAGCTTTCTTT
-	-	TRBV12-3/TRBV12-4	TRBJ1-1	CASRRRENTEAFF	TGTGCCAGCAGACGACGGGAGAACACTGAAGCTTTCTTT
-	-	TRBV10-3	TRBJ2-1	CAISEDRSSYNEQFF	TGTGCCATCAGTGAGGACAGAAGCTCCTACAATGAGCAGTTCTTC
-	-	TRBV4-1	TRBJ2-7	CASSQHRDDEQYF	TGCGCCAGCAGCCAACACAGGGACGACGAGCAGTACTTC
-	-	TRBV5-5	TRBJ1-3	CASSSTTLSGNTIYF	TGTGCCAGCAGCTCGACGACTCTCTCTGGAAACACCATATATTTT
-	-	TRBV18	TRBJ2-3	CASSPPGADPSTDTQYF	TGTGCCAGCTCACCACCGGGAGCGGACCCTAGCACAGATACGCAGTATTTT
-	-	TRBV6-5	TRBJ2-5	CASSYSRGGETQYF	TGTGCCAGCAGTTACTCGCGGGGAGGAGAGACCCAGTACTTC
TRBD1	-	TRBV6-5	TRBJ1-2	CATKPPGQFYGYTF	TGTGCCACCAAACCCCCGGGACAGTTCTATGGCTACACCTTC
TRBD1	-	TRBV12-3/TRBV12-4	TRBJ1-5	CASSPRGAGPQHF	TGTGCCAGCAGTCCCAGGGGGGCGGGCCCCCAGCATTTT
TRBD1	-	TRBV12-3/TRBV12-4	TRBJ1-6	CASRPTGDSPLHF	TGTGCCAGCAGGCCGACAGGGGATTCACCCCTCCACTTT
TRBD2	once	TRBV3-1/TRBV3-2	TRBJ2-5	CASSQEASGGSETQYF	TGTGCCAGCAGCCAAGAGGCTAGCGGGGGGTCGGAGACCCAGTACTTC
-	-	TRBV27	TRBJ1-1	CASSFSRPNTEAFF	TGTGCCAGCAGTTTTTCCAGGCCGAACACTGAAGCTTTCTTT
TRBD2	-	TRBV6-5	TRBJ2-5	CASSQWTSVETQYF	TGTGCCAGCAGCCAGTGGACTAGCGTGGAGACCCAGTACTTC
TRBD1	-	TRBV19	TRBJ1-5	CATYPDTSRTGGAWNQPQHF	TGTGCCACATACCCAGACACTTCCCGGACAGGGGGCGCATGGAATCAGCCCCAGCATTTT
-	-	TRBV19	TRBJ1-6	CASSIGPGDSPLHF	TGTGCCAGTAGTATCGGGCCAGGGGATTCACCCCTCCACTTT
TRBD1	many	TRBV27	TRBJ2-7	CASSSGQGVYEQYF	TGTGCCAGCAGTTCGGGACAGGGAGTCTACGAGCAGTACTTC
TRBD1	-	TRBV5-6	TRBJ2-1	CASRMTGFNEQFF	TGTGCCAGCAGAATGACAGGGTTCAATGAGCAGTTCTTC
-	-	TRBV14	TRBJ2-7	CASGGGANYEQYF	TGTGCCAGCGGTGGAGGGGCGAACTACGAGCAGTACTTC
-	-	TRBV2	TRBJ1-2	CASRGQPSYGYTF	TGTGCCAGCCGAGGACAGCCGAGCTATGGCTACACCTTC
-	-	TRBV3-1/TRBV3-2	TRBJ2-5	CASSQGVPGPTFQETQYF	TGTGCCAGCAGCCAAGGGGTTCCGGGTCCTACGTTCCAAGAGACCCAGTACTTC
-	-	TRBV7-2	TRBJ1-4	CASSLQAGGTNEKLFF	TGTGCCAGCAGCTTACAGGCAGGTGGAACTAATGAAAAACTGTTTTTT
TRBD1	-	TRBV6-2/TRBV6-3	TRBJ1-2	CASSGQGMGYGYTF	TGTGCCAGCAGTGGACAGGGAATGGGCTATGGCTACACCTTC
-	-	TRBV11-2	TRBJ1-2	CASSPSAGFGGYTF	TGTGCCAGCAGCCCCTCGGCGGGATTCGGGGGCTACACCTTC
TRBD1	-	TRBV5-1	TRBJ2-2	CASSLAGQGAATGELFF	TGCGCCAGCAGCTTGGCCGGACAGGGGGCGGCCACCGGGGAGCTGTTTTTT
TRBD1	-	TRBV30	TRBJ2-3	CAWNRGATYTQYF	TGTGCCTGGAACAGGGGCGCAACGTATACGCAGTATTTT
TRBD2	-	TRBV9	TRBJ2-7	CASSVDAPSGGPREQYF	TGTGCCAGCAGCGTAGATGCCCCTAGCGGGGGGCCGAGGGAGCAGTACTTC
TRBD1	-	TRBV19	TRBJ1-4	CASSIESTGREKLFF	TGTGCCAGTAGTATAGAATCGACAGGGAGGGAAAAACTGTTTTTT
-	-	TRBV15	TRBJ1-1	CATSRETISRATEAFF	TGTGCCACCAGCAGAGAAACCATCTCGAGGGCCACTGAAGCTTTCTTT
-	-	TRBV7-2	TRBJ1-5	CASSLLGDHQPQHF	TGTGCCAGCAGCTTACTCGGGGATCATCAGCCCCAGCATTTT
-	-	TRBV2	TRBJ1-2	CASMPRAGIYGYTF	TGTGCCAGCATGCCCCGGGCAGGGATCTATGGCTACACCTTC